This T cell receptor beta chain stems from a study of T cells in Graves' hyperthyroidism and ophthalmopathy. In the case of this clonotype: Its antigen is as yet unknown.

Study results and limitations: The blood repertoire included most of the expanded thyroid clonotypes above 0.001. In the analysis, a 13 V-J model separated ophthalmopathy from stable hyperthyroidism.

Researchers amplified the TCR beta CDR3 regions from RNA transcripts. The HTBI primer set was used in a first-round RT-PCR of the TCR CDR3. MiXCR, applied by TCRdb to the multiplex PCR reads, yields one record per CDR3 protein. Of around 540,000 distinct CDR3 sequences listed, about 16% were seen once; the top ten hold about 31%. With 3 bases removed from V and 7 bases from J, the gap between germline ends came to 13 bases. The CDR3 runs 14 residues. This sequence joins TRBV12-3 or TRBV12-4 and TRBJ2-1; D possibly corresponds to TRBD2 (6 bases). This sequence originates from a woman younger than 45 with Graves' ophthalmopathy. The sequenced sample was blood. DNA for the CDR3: TGTGCCAGCAGTTTGGGGGGTTCAGGGAATGAGCAGTTCTTC. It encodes CASSLGGSGNEQFF.